These 16 T cell receptor beta chains originate from one sample sequenced in a study of cytotoxic CD8 clonotypes in ibrutinib-treated CLL. Libraries were prepared by immunoSEQ multiplex PCR; TCRdb keeps only in-frame clonotypes and omits some of them. The sample shows 110,000 to 150,000 clones, approximately 80% of them seen only once. The sample was PBMCs, taken after 12 months of ibrutinib treatment. Receptor source: a human donor with chronic lymphocytic leukemia.

The chain couples TRBV2 to TRBJ2-5; 8 nucleotides line up with TRBD2. Germline CDR1 reads SNHLY; CDR2 reads FYNNEI. The V gene end was trimmed by 8 bases and the J gene end by 1 base; junction bases not matched to a gene: 6. The length of the CDR3 is 14 residues. The CDR3, as DNA: TGTGCCAGCTGCACGGCGGGGGGCCAAGAGACCCAGTACTTC. Encoded protein: CASCTAGGQETQYF.

The chain recombines TRBV27 with TRBJ2-2, with a possible D match to TRBD2 (5 bases). Trimming pared 7 bases from V and 2 bases from J, leaving 17 bases between. The CDR3 totals 16 residues. Germline loops: CDR1 MNHEY, CDR2 SMNVEV (reference sequence). The DNA of the CDR3 is TGTGCCAGCACTTTTTGGAGGCAGGTCAACACCGGGGAGCTGTTTTTT. Its translation is CASTFWRQVNTGELFF.

About this clone itself: Germline is not matched at one junction end, which may reflect a read error. The chain recombines TRBV5-8 with TRBJ2-5; no clear D gene. The CDR3 totals 17 residues. Looked up from germline, CDR1 is SGHTS and CDR2 is YDEGEE. CDR3 sequence: CASSLAPLNYGQDTQYF. DNA of the CDR3: TGTGCCAGCAGCTTGGCCCCACTTAATTATGGGCAAGACACCCAGTACTTC.

The chain is built from TRBV7-3 and TRBJ1-2; 8 bases are a match to TRBD1. Germline lookup yields CDR1 SGHTA and CDR2 FQGTGA. The CDR3 length is 14 residues. Unmatched junction bases numbered 7, after V lost 5 bases and J lost 5 bases. CDR3 DNA sequence: TGTGCCAGCAGCCCCGGGCAGGGGGCGTATGGCTACACCTTC. The encoded protein is CASSPGQGAYGYTF.

The V gene is TRBV11-3, the J gene TRBJ1-1; D is unclear. Trimming shortened V by 3 bases and J by 0 bases, and 8 bases separated the two germline ends. The germline V gene encodes CDR1 SGHNT and CDR2 YENEEA. CDR3 length: 14 residues. The DNA for the CDR3 is TGTGCCAGCAGCTTCACGGCAATGAACACTGAAGCTTTCTTT. Protein: CASSFTAMNTEAFF.

V and J are TRBV9 and TRBJ2-7; perhaps TRBD1 as D (6 bases). This CDR3 has 17 amino acids. Germline CDR1 is SGDLS and CDR2 is YYNGEE. The V and J ends lost 6 bases and 3 bases respectively, with 25 bases between them. The CDR3 region is CASTKNRDKAPIYEQYF. CDR3 nucleotide sequence: TGTGCCAGCACTAAAAACCGGGACAAGGCGCCGATCTACGAGCAGTACTTC.

The chain joins TRBV9 to TRBJ1-1, with TRBD1 matching over 7 bases. The CDR3 totals 21 residues. V dropped 4 bases and J dropped 3; count of bases not matched to a gene: 27. Germline V CDR1 and CDR2: SGDLS, YYNGEE. CDR3 in amino acids: CASSTNPGTAILGGQHTEAFF. The CDR3 DNA reads TGTGCCAGCAGCACCAATCCAGGGACAGCCATTTTAGGGGGTCAGCACACTGAAGCTTTCTTT.

This clone was found a few times. V gene TRBV7-3 combines with J gene TRBJ2-1, with TRBD2 matching 9 bases. This CDR3 has 14 residues. Germline lookup yields CDR1 SGHTA and CDR2 FQGTGA. J lost 14 bases, V lost 5 bases, and 13 bases had no gene match. The CDR3 loop reads CASSQIAGVGVEFF. The CDR3 DNA sequence: TGTGCCAGCAGCCAAATAGCGGGAGTGGGCGTCGAGTTCTTC.

This clone was counted only a few times. CDR3 loop: CASMDFNEKLFF. In DNA, the CDR3 is TGTGCCAGCATGGACTTTAATGAAAAACTGTTTTTT. This chain uses TRBV6-5 with TRBJ1-4; D is unclear. Trimming took 7 bases from V and 4 from J, leaving 7 bases between them. This CDR3 comprises 12 residues. CDR1 is MNHEY, CDR2 SVGAGI, per germline.

This chain connects TRBV4-1 to TRBJ1-1, with D perhaps TRBD1 (5 bases). Germline values: CDR1 MGHRA, CDR2 YSYEKL. The CDR3 has 15 amino acids. V was shortened by 0 bases and J by 5 bases, with 13 bases between the two germline ends. The CDR3, as DNA: TGCGCCAGCAGCCAAGATCCGGGTGGGGGTACTGAAGCTTTCTTT. It specifies CASSQDPGGGTEAFF.

The chain recombines TRBV18 with TRBJ1-2; 12 positions match TRBD1. Unmatched junction bases numbered 15, after V lost 6 bases and J lost 4 bases. CDR1 and CDR2 from the germline V gene are KGHSH and LQKENI. This CDR3 is built from 18 residues. The CDR3 nucleotides are TGTGCCAGCTCCGTTATTCATCCGGCGGGACAGGGGGCCTATGGCTACACCTTC. This translates into CASSVIHPAGQGAYGYTF. The full variable domain, in which reference TRBV18 and TRBJ1-2 provide the parts outside the CDR3, is NAGVMQNPRHLVRRRGQEARLRCSPMKGHSHVYWYRQLPEEGLKFMVYLQKENIIDESGMPKERFSAEFPKEGPSILRIQQVVRGDSAAYFCASSVIHPAGQGAYGYTFGSGTRLTVV.

This sequence joins TRBV5-1 and TRBJ2-5; TRBD2 matches 13 bases. The J segment lost 5 bases and the V segment lost 0 bases, leaving 10 bases of the junction unmatched. CDR1 and CDR2 from the germline V gene are SGHRS and YFSETQ. This CDR3 spans 18 amino acids. The CDR3 protein is CASSLGATLAGGPETQYF. Written as DNA, the CDR3 is TGCGCCAGCAGCTTGGGAGCAACACTAGCGGGGGGGCCTGAGACCCAGTACTTC. The complete variable domain, with remaining parts taken from reference TRBV5-1 and TRBJ2-5, reads KAGVTQTPRYLIKTRGQQVTLSCSPISGHRSVSWYQQTPGQGLQFLFEYFSETQRNKGNFPGRFSGRQFSNSRSEMNVSTLELGDSALYLCASSLGATLAGGPETQYFGPGTRLLVL.

The chain combines TRBV6-1 with TRBJ1-5; possibly TRBD1 for D (6 bases). CDR1 is MNHNS, CDR2 SASEGT, per germline. The CDR3 loop spans 15 amino acids. Trimming cost V 8 bases and J 4 bases, with 18 bases left between them. Here the CDR3 DNA reads TGTGCCAGCGGGAGGTGGACAGCCGAAAATCAGCCCCAGCATTTT. This encodes CASGRWTAENQPQHF.

CDR3: CASNQQGLMAFF. CDR3 DNA sequence: TGTGCCAGTAACCAGCAGGGGCTTATGGCTTTCTTT. V is TRBV19 and J is TRBJ1-1, with D tentatively TRBD1 (6 bases). Germline CDR1 LNHDA, CDR2 SQIVND (reference sequence). The CDR3 covers 12 residues. V shed 7 bases and J shed 11 bases, with 17 bases lying between them.

The rearrangement links TRBV6-1 to TRBJ1-5, with D possibly being TRBD1 (5 bases). Germline-derived CDR1 and CDR2 are MNHNS and SASEGT. The length of the CDR3 is 14 residues. The V end was cut by 7 bases, the J end by 7 bases, with 17 bases between. The CDR3 reads CASTRRSQEQPQHF. The CDR3 coding sequence is TGTGCCAGCACGCGTAGATCACAGGAACAGCCCCAGCATTTT.

This clone has ten or more counts. The chain carries TRBV19 and TRBJ1-2; D is unclear. The CDR3 covers 13 residues. CDR1 is LNHDA, CDR2 SQIVND, per germline (reference sequence). Trimming pared 5 bases from V and 4 bases from J, leaving 11 bases between. The CDR3 region has the DNA TGTGCCAGTAGTCCCCGCGGTTCCTATGGCTACACCTTC. It translates to CASSPRGSYGYTF.